Listed below are T cell receptor beta chains from one sample, sequenced in a study of cytomegalovirus exposure and HLA in healthy donors. TCRdb keeps only in-frame clones here, not all; method: immunoSEQ multiplex PCR. The repertoire consists of some 50,000 clones, with more than 85% occurring once and the leading ten covering about 6%. The material sequenced was PBMCs. These receptors came from a woman in her late teens or twenties in good health and CMV-seronegative. Each CDR3 is given without its conserved first and last residue. Not every row has a clone size; where given, it reads once, few, many or a size class.

TRBV5-5 | NA | ASSFVNEQY
TRBV6-5 | NA | AAVGGAGNTIY
TRBV12-5 | NA | ASGLSGGGTGTDTQY
TRBV15 | NA | ATSRERQGSSDTIY
TRBV2 | NA | ASSLVGQGHYGYT
TRBV5-1 | NA | ASAAGYTEAF
TRBV18 | NA | ASSGRGTPFEETQY
TRBV27 | once | ASMGPRGSGTEAF
TRBV5-1 | NA | ASSLTGKNTEAF
TRBV27 | NA | ASSSGRQGGHQPQH
TRBV5-1 | NA | ASSLGGGASDTQY
TRBV7-6 | NA | ASSLARTGELF
TRBV5-1 | once | ASSPGGSGNTIY
TRBV5-6 | few | ASSWGTPHSNQPQH
TRBV10-1 | NA | ASSESAVESNEQF
TRBV7-8 | NA | ASSLTLGGRLNYGYT
TRBV19 | NA | ASSIFKTGIEAF
TRBV11-2 | NA | ASSLENRGSNTEAF
TRBV5-8 | NA | ASSLWSGGTDTQY
TRBV5-6 | NA | ASSFRGRGTYNEQF
TRBV5-6 | once | ASSFLVGNTEAF
TRBV11-2 | NA | ASSLVGVTANQPQH
TRBV15 | once | ATSRAPQETQY
TRBV5-4 | NA | ASSSRQGLSNEQF
TRBV19 | NA | ASRHARSATNEKLF
TRBV25-1 | NA | ASSESWGDPYEQY
TRBV6-5 | NA | ASSYRAGVRDEQF
TRBV6-5 | NA | ASSATGPRGEQY
TRBV6-5 | NA | ASSPASGNTEAF
TRBV7-8 | NA | ASIKDRAATEAF
TRBV4-3 | NA | ASSQDQGGGADTQY
TRBV27 | NA | ASGSGIREAF
TRBV18 | NA | ASSPAGVDYGYT
TRBV19 | NA | ASSVRRAGTVEQY
TRBV19 | once | ATSVLAGGADTQY
TRBV4-3 | NA | ASSQGLAGDRAMTQY
TRBV19 | NA | ASSISSGLGETQY
TRBV5-4 | NA | ASGHRGNIQY
TRBV10-3 | few | AISDAGTGEKETQY
TRBV4-1 | NA | ASSQVRVRPRTEAF
TRBV10-3 | few | AISDPGQPQH
TRBV29-1 | NA | SVEAGGSYAEQF
TRBV2 | NA | ASSENARGATEAF
TRBV15 | NA | ATSRGFQETQY
TRBV19 | NA | ASSLGAGAHNEQF
TRBV7-2 | NA | ASSTSYYNEQF
TRBV6-5 | once | ASSQGRAGEQF
TRBV6-4 | NA | ASSDSQGTDTQY
TRBV5-5 | NA | ASSLGGRAGTDTQY
TRBV9 | once | ASSVGTSGGPDTQY
TRBV5-4 | NA | ASSLGTSDREQF
TRBV10-3 | once | AISRMNTEAF
TRBV18 | NA | ASSPIAGRADTQY
TRBV27 | once | ASSLGDSTEAF
TRBV9 | NA | ASSVGTGVKNTEAF
TRBV19 | once | ASSIPPDRGEYYGYT
TRBV5-1 | NA | ASSPSGGETQY
TRBV6-1 | NA | AVTNQQGAQPQH